The 11 T cell receptor beta chains listed next were all sequenced from one sample in a study of cytomegalovirus exposure and HLA in healthy donors. Assay: immunoSEQ multiplex PCR; the TCRdb copy retains only in-frame clones and omits some. The table lists approximately 270,000 clones, more than 75% of them singletons, with approximately 12% in the top ten. Sequencing input: PBMCs. The receptors stem from a man aged 18 to 30 in good health and CMV-seropositive.

This clone is a singleton in its sample. The J gene is TRBJ1-2, the V gene TRBV27; perhaps TRBD1 as D (5 bases). The CDR3 is 13 residues long. Between the trimmed V and J ends, which lost 3 bases and 5 bases, there was a span of 10 bases. The germline V gene encodes CDR1 MNHEY and CDR2 SMNVEV (reference sequence). CDR3 DNA sequence: TGTGCCAGCAGTTTCTCCCCAGGGTATGGCTACACCTTC. This gives the protein CASSFSPGYGYTF.

This clone was seen only once. The V gene is TRBV18, the J gene TRBJ1-2; D is perhaps TRBD1 (5 bases). CDR1 KGHSH and CDR2 LQKENI come from the germline V gene. The ends were cut back, 2 bases at V and 2 bases at J, with 15 bases in the middle. The CDR3 is made up of 16 amino acids. CDR3 loop: CASSPSLVQGNYGYTF. In DNA, the CDR3 is TGTGCCAGCTCACCATCCCTAGTCCAGGGCAACTATGGCTACACCTTC. Together with reference TRBV18 and TRBJ1-2, the CDR3 gives the full variable domain: NAGVMQNPRHLVRRRGQEARLRCSPMKGHSHVYWYRQLPEEGLKFMVYLQKENIIDESGMPKERFSAEFPKEGPSILRIQQVVRGDSAAYFCASSPSLVQGNYGYTFGSGTRLTVV.

This chain links TRBV18 with TRBJ2-7, with a tentative D call TRBD1 (6 bases). The V gene's germline CDR1 is KGHSH and CDR2 LQKENI. This CDR3 has 14 amino acids. V dropped 3 bases and J dropped 3 bases, with 12 bases sitting between them. The CDR3 bases are TGTGCCAGCTCACCGACGACAGGTCTCTACGAGCAGTACTTC. Its protein product is CASSPTTGLYEQYF. The whole variable domain, filled in from reference TRBV18 and TRBJ2-7, reads NAGVMQNPRHLVRRRGQEARLRCSPMKGHSHVYWYRQLPEEGLKFMVYLQKENIIDESGMPKERFSAEFPKEGPSILRIQQVVRGDSAAYFCASSPTTGLYEQYFGPGTRLTVT.

The chain employs TRBV5-4 and TRBJ2-7; D is unresolved. The CDR3 spans 13 residues. Per germline, CDR1 SGHNT and CDR2 YYREEE (reference sequence). The V end was cut by 6 bases, the J end by 6 bases, with 16 bases between. CDR3 amino acids: CASTITPLGEQYF. The DNA for the CDR3 is TGTGCCAGCACAATAACGCCTTTAGGCGAGCAGTACTTC. Supplemented by reference TRBV5-4 and TRBJ2-7, the full variable domain reads ETGVTQSPTHLIKTRGQQVTLRCSSQSGHNTVSWYQQALGQGPQFIFQYYREEENGRGNFPPRFSGLQFPNYSSELNVNALELDDSALYLCASTITPLGEQYFGPGTRLTVT.

This clone was seen only a few times. This chain uses TRBV6-6 with TRBJ2-6, with D possibly matching TRBD1 (6 bases). CDR3 size: 15 residues. V was trimmed by 7 bases and J by 1 base, leaving 11 bases between them. The V gene's germline CDR1 is MNHNY and CDR2 SVGAGI (reference sequence). This CDR3 is CASINRVSGANVLTF. The CDR3 DNA sequence: TGTGCCAGCATAAACAGGGTGTCTGGGGCCAACGTCCTGACTTTC.

The chain combines TRBV19 with TRBJ2-1; D call uncertain. V was trimmed by 2 bases and J by 6 bases, leaving 11 bases between them. CDR1 LNHDA and CDR2 SQIVND come from the germline V gene (reference sequence). This CDR3 comprises 14 residues. The CDR3, as DNA: TGTGCCAGTAGTATAACCCAGAATAGCAATGAGCAGTTCTTC. Its protein product is CASSITQNSNEQFF.

The CDR3 loop reads CATSYQGQNTEAFF. CDR3 nucleotide sequence: TGTGCCACCAGCTACCAGGGTCAGAACACTGAAGCTTTCTTT. The chain employs TRBV15 and TRBJ1-1, with D perhaps TRBD1 (5 bases). Trimming shortened V by 5 bases and J by 1 base, and 11 bases separated the two germline ends. Germline V CDR1 and CDR2: LNHNV, YYDKDF (reference sequence). The CDR3 spans 14 residues.

This clone was observed a single time. The V call is TRBV5-6, the J call TRBJ1-2; TRBD1 might be the D (6 bases). The germline V gene encodes CDR1 SGHDT and CDR2 YYEEEE. The CDR3 totals 15 residues. Between the trimmed V and J ends, which lost 4 bases and 0 bases, there was a span of 13 bases. This chain's CDR3 is CASSPWTETNYGYTF. The CDR3 region has the DNA TGTGCCAGCAGCCCCTGGACAGAGACTAACTATGGCTACACCTTC.

The J gene is TRBJ2-7, the V gene TRBV28; a possible D gene is TRBD1 (8 bases). The CDR3 loop spans 18 amino acids. V was pared by 6 bases and J by 6 bases, with 30 bases between. CDR1 MDHEN and CDR2 SYDVKM come from the germline V gene. DNA of the CDR3: TGTGCCAGCAGCGCCCTCAGGGGGCGAGGGATAGCGGGCGGCGAGCAGTACTTC. Its translation: CASSALRGRGIAGGEQYF.

This clone was observed once. The chain recombines TRBV10-2 with TRBJ1-4; D is ambiguous. The CDR3 is 16 amino acids. The germline CDR1 and CDR2 sequences are WSHSY and SAAADI. V was cut by 0 bases and J by 0 bases, with 8 bases left in between. The CDR3 DNA follows: TGCGCCAGCAGTGAGTCGAGTTTTTCAACTAATGAAAAACTGTTTTTT. It is translated as CASSESSFSTNEKLFF.

The CDR3: CASSYATGDFFGELFF. The CDR3 nucleotides read TGTGCCAGCAGTTACGCGACAGGGGATTTCTTCGGGGAGCTGTTTTTT. The V gene is TRBV6-5, the J gene TRBJ2-2; 8 nucleotides line up with TRBD1. Losses at the gene ends were 2 bases for V and 7 bases for J; bases not matched to a gene: 9. There are 16 residues in the CDR3. Germline CDR1 reads MNHEY; CDR2 reads SVGAGI.